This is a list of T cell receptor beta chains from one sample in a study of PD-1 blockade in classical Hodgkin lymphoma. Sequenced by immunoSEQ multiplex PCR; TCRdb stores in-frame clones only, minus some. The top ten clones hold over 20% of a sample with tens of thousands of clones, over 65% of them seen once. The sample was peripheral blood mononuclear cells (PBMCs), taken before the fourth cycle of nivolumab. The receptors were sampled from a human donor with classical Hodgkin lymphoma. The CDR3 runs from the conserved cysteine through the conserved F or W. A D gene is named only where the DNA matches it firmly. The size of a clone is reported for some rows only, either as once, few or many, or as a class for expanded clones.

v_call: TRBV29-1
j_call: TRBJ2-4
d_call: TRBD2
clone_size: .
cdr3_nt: TGCAGCGTTGGGACTAGCGGGAGCATTCAGTACTTC
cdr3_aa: CSVGTSGSIQYF

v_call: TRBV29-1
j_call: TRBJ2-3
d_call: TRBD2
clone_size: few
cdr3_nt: TGCAGCGTTGGGTCCCTAGCGGGGGGCACAGATACGCAGTATTTT
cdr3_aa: CSVGSLAGGTDTQYF

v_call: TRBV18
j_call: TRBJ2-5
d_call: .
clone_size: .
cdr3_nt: TGTGCCAGCTCCCCAGGGATGGGGAAAGAGACCCAGTACTTC
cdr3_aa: CASSPGMGKETQYF

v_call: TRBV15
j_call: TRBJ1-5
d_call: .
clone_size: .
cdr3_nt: TGTGCCACCAGCAGAGAGAGTTCAGGGTGGCGGAATCAGCCCCAGCATTTT
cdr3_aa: CATSRESSGWRNQPQHF

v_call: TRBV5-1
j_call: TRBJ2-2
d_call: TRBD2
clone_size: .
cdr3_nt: TGCGCCAGCAGCTTGACTAGCGGGGGGCCGTCCGGGGAGCTGTTTTTT
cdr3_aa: CASSLTSGGPSGELFF

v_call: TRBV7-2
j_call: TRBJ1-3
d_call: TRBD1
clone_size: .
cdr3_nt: TGTGCCAGCAGCCCTCAGACAGGGGGAGGAAACACCATATATTTT
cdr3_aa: CASSPQTGGGNTIYF

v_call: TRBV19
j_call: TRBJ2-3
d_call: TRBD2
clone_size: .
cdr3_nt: TGTGCCAGCGGGAGGGCGGATACGCAGTATTTT
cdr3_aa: CASGRADTQYF

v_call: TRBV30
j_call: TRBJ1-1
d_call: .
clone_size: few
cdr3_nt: TGTGCCTGGAGTCCGAAAACTGAAGCTTTCTTT
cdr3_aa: CAWSPKTEAFF

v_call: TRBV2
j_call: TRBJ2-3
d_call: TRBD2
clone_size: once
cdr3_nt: TGTGCCAGCAGTGGGGAGCGGGGGGGAACAGGAGATACGCAGTATTTT
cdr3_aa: CASSGERGGTGDTQYF

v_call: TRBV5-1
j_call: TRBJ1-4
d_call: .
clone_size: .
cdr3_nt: TGCGCCAGCAGCTTCGGGGCCCCTAATGAAAAACTGTTTTTT
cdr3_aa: CASSFGAPNEKLFF

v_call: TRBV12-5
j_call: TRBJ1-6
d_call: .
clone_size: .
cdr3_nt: TGTGCTACCTCCGGGACAACAATTTCACCCCTCCACTTT
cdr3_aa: CATSGTTISPLHF

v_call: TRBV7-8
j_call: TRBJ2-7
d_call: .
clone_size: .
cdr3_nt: TGTGCCAGCAGCTTAAGTTCTGTCTACGAGCAGTACTTC
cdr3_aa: CASSLSSVYEQYF

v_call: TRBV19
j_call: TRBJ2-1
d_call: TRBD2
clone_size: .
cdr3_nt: TGTGCCAGTAGTATTTGGGTGGGGACCTCTAGCGGGCTTGGCAATGAGCAGTTCTTC
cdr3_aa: CASSIWVGTSSGLGNEQFF

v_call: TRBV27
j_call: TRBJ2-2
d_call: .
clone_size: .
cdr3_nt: TGTGCCACCAGTGATTTGAGGGGCTCGAACACCGGGGAGCTGTTTTTT
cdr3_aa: CATSDLRGSNTGELFF

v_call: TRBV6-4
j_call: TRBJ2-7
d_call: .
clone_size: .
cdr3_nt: TGTGCCAGCAGACGAGAATGGAGTTCCGACGAGCAGTACTTC
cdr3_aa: CASRREWSSDEQYF

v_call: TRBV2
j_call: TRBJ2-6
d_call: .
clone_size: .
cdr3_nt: TGTGCCAGCAGTGAGAGGGGAGGGGGCGCGGGGGCCAACGTCCTGACTTTC
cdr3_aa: CASSERGGGAGANVLTF

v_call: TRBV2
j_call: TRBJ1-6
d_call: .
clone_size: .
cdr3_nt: TGTGCCAGCACTGGGCAGAGGGATTCACCCCTCCACTTT
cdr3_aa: CASTGQRDSPLHF

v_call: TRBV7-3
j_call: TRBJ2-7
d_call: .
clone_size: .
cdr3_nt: TGTGCCAGCAGCTATAAGCCGGGAGAATCCTACGAGCAGTACTTC
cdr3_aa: CASSYKPGESYEQYF

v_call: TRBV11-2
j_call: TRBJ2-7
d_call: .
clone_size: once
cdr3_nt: TGTGCCAGCAGCTCGATGACAGAGTACGAGCAGTACTTC
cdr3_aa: CASSSMTEYEQYF

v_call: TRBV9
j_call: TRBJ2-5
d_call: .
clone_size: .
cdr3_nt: TGTGCCAGCAGCGTAGACAGCCAAGAGACCCAGTACTTC
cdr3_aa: CASSVDSQETQYF

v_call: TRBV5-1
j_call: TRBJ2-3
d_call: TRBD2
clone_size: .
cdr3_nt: TGCGCCAGCAGCTTCCTTCGGGGGGGCCCCGATACGCAGTATTTT
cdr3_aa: CASSFLRGGPDTQYF

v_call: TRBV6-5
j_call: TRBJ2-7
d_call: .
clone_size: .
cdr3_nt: TGTGCCAGCAGTGACCAATTCGCGGGCGTTCGGTACTTC
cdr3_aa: CASSDQFAGVRYF

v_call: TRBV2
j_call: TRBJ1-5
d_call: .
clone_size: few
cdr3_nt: TGTGCCAGCAGTGAGGGCCAGCTCAATCAGCCCCAGCATTTT
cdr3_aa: CASSEGQLNQPQHF

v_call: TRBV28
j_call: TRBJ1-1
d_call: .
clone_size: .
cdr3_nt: TGTGCCAGCAGTTTCCTGGGACGTAAGGCTGAAGCTTTCTTT
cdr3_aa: CASSFLGRKAEAFF

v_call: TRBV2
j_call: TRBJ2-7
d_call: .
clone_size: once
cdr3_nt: TGTGCCAGCAGTGAAGAGACAGTCCTTGAGGAGCAGTACTTC
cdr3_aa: CASSEETVLEEQYF

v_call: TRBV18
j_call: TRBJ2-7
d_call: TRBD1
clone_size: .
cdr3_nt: TGTGCCAGCTCACCACCGTGGGACAGGGCGTACGAGCAGTACTTC
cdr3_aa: CASSPPWDRAYEQYF

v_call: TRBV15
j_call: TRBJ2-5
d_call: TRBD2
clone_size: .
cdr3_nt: TGTGCCACCAGCAGAGGTACTAGCGGGAGAGAGACCCAGTACTTC
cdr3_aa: CATSRGTSGRETQYF

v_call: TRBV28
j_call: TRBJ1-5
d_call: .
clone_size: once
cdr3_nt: TGTGCCAGCAGTTTATATCACGGCTACAATCAGCCCCAGCATTTT
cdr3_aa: CASSLYHGYNQPQHF

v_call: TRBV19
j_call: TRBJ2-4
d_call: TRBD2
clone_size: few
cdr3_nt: TGTGCCAGTATGTCGGGGGCGGGGGGGAGCAAAAACATTCAGTACTTC
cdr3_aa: CASMSGAGGSKNIQYF

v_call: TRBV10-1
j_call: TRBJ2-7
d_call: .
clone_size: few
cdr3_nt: TGCGCCAGCAGTGAAGGGCCTTTGGAGCAGTACTTC
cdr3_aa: CASSEGPLEQYF

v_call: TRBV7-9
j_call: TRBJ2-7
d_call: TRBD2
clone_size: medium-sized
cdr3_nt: TGTGCCAGCAGCTTAGCGGGACTAGCGGGAGCGGACGAGCAGTACTTC
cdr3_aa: CASSLAGLAGADEQYF

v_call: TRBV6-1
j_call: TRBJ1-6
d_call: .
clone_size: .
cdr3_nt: TGTGCCAGCAACCCACCAAGCTCCTATAATTCACCCCTCCACTTT
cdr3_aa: CASNPPSSYNSPLHF

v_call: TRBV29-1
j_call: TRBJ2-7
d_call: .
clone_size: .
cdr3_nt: TGCAGCGTTGAAAGGGACACAGGCTACGAGCAGTACTTC
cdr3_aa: CSVERDTGYEQYF